Listed below are T cell receptor beta chains from one sample, sequenced in a study of T cell responses to AZD1222 COVID-19 vaccine. Profiling relied on immunoSEQ multiplex PCR, and the TCRdb table lists in-frame clones only, not all of them. Of 95,000 to 150,000 clones in the sample, approximately 92% were seen once. The specimen comprised peripheral blood, sampled on day 0 of AZD1222 vaccination. The origin of the receptors is an adult in good health. The CDR3 runs from the conserved cysteine through the conserved F or W. Fields, in order: D gene, J gene, V gene, clone size, CDR3 protein, CDR3 DNA. A D gene is named only where the DNA matches it firmly. Rows may omit the clone size; those that give it use once, few, many or a size class.

TRBD1	TRBJ1-1	TRBV13	-	CASSLTGGWDTEAFF	TGTGCCAGCAGCCTAACAGGGGGCTGGGACACTGAAGCTTTCTTT
TRBD1	TRBJ1-2	TRBV2	-	CATSRGLNGYTF	TGTGCCACCTCCAGGGGGCTAAATGGCTACACCTTC
-	TRBJ2-2	TRBV21-1	once	CASSAAGAQDTGELFF	TGTGCCAGCAGCGCAGCGGGTGCCCAGGACACCGGGGAGCTGTTTTTT
-	TRBJ2-1	TRBV11-3	-	CASSYDRFIDEQFF	TGTGCCAGCAGCTACGACAGGTTTATCGATGAGCAGTTCTTC
-	TRBJ1-5	TRBV4-2	-	CASSQAGGMHF	TGTGCCAGCAGCCAAGCGGGAGGAATGCATTTT
-	TRBJ2-2	TRBV5-1	-	CASSLAGGTGELFF	TGCGCCAGCAGCTTGGCAGGCGGCACCGGGGAGCTGTTTTTT
-	TRBJ1-2	TRBV11-2	few	CASSFRGGYTF	TGTGCCAGCAGCTTCAGGGGCGGCTACACCTTC
TRBD2	TRBJ2-3	TRBV5-6	-	CASSLISGGSDTQYF	TGTGCCAGCAGCTTGATTAGCGGGGGGTCAGATACGCAGTATTTT
TRBD2	TRBJ2-1	TRBV5-1	-	CASSLSGGSYNEQFF	TGCGCCAGCAGCCTTAGCGGGGGCTCCTACAATGAGCAGTTCTTC
TRBD2	TRBJ2-7	TRBV7-8	-	CATSPGLEGDYEQYF	TGTGCCACCAGTCCGGGACTAGAGGGTGACTACGAGCAGTACTTC
TRBD1	TRBJ1-2	TRBV27	-	CASSDRGDGYTF	TGTGCCAGCAGTGACAGGGGGGACGGCTACACCTTC
-	TRBJ2-7	TRBV6-2/TRBV6-3	once	CASSYSRISYEQYF	TGTGCCAGCAGTTACTCTAGGATCTCCTACGAGCAGTACTTC
-	TRBJ1-1	TRBV7-2	-	CASSPIPLMNTEAFF	TGTGCCAGCAGCCCCATTCCCCTTATGAACACTGAAGCTTTCTTT
-	TRBJ2-7	TRBV5-4	many	CASSSGTLSSYEQYF	TGTGCCAGCAGCTCCGGGACGCTGAGCTCCTACGAGCAGTACTTC
TRBD2	TRBJ2-7	TRBV7-9	-	CASSYALGLAGNEQYF	TGTGCCAGCAGTTACGCTCTGGGGCTAGCGGGGAACGAGCAGTACTTC
TRBD1	TRBJ1-1	TRBV5-4	-	CASSPNRQGWTEAFF	TGTGCCAGCAGCCCCAATCGACAGGGATGGACTGAAGCTTTCTTT
-	TRBJ1-3	TRBV7-9	medium-sized	CASSLTQGLRNTIYF	TGTGCCAGCAGCTTAACGCAGGGGCTCCGAAACACCATATATTTT
-	TRBJ1-4	TRBV6-6	-	CASSYSDEKLFF	TGTGCCAGCAGTTACTCAGATGAAAAACTGTTTTTT
-	TRBJ2-1	TRBV9	-	CASGAPPRQFF	TGTGCCAGTGGCGCCCCGCCAAGGCAGTTCTTC
-	TRBJ2-5	TRBV7-9	-	CASSFPLTAQETQYF	TGTGCCAGCAGCTTCCCCCTAACGGCGCAAGAGACCCAGTACTTC
-	TRBJ2-5	TRBV20-1	-	CSARVDLTQYF	TGCAGTGCTAGGGTGGACTTGACCCAGTACTTC
TRBD1	TRBJ2-7	TRBV28	few	CASSSQTGRPSYEQYF	TGTGCCAGCAGTTCTCAGACAGGGCGACCTTCCTACGAGCAGTACTTC
TRBD1	TRBJ2-1	TRBV19	-	CASSTPQGASYNEQFF	TGTGCCAGTAGTACCCCACAGGGGGCCTCCTACAATGAGCAGTTCTTC
-	TRBJ1-5	TRBV3-1/TRBV3-2	-	CASSQGVRQPQHF	TGTGCCAGCAGCCAAGGCGTTCGTCAGCCCCAGCATTTT
-	TRBJ1-3	TRBV9	-	CASSPWGAGNTIYF	TGTGCCAGCAGCCCGTGGGGGGCTGGAAACACCATATATTTT
TRBD1	TRBJ1-6	TRBV11-2	-	CASSSTGGRWSPLHF	TGTGCCAGCAGCTCCACAGGGGGCCGGTGGTCACCCCTCCACTTT
-	TRBJ1-6	TRBV7-2	-	CASSFVPAGLNWGSPLHF	TGTGCCAGCAGCTTTGTGCCGGCAGGGCTAAATTGGGGTTCACCCCTCCACTTT
-	TRBJ2-7	TRBV28	-	CASSFRGIGYEQYF	TGTGCCAGCAGTTTTAGGGGGATAGGGTACGAGCAGTACTTC
-	TRBJ2-7	TRBV7-2	-	CASSFSPRTVSYEQYF	TGTGCCAGCAGCTTCTCCCCCCGGACCGTGTCCTACGAGCAGTACTTC
-	TRBJ2-6	TRBV5-1	-	CASSLQGYSGANVLTF	TGCGCCAGCAGCTTGCAGGGCTACTCTGGGGCCAACGTCCTGACTTTC
-	TRBJ2-7	TRBV2	-	CASSVEPRGGSSYEQYF	TGTGCCAGCAGTGTGGAGCCCCGAGGGGGAAGCTCCTACGAGCAGTACTTC
-	TRBJ2-7	TRBV11-2	-	CASTLGVGAYEQYF	TGTGCCAGCACCCTCGGGGTGGGAGCCTACGAGCAGTACTTC